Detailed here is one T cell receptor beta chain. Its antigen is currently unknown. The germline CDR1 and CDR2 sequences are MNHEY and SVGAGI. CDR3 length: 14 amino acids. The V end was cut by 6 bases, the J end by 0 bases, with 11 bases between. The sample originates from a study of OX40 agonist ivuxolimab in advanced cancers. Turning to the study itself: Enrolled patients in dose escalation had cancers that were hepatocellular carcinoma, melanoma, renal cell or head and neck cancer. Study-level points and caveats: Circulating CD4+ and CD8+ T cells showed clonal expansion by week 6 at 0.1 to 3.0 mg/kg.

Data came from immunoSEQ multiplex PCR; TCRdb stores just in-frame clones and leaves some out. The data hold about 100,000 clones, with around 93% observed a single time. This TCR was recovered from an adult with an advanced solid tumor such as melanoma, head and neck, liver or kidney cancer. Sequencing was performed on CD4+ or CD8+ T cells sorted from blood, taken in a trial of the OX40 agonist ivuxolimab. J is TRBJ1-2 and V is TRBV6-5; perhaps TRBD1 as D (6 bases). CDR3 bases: TGTGCCAGCAGGGACAGTTCCACTAACTATGGCTACACCTTC. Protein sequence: CASRDSSTNYGYTF.